The subject of this entry is one TCR beta chain. The data were taken from a study of blood T cell repertoires in COVID-19. As for the study in general: The cDNA or gDNA used as material had been derived from T cells, B-cell-depleted T cells, or PBMCs.

Method: immunoSEQ multiplex PCR; TCRdb's copy keeps in-frame clones and lacks some. The table has around 110,000 clones, around 86% seen once. The CDR3 loop spans 18 amino acids. The germline V gene encodes CDR1 LGHDT and CDR2 YNNKEL (reference sequence). The ends were cut back, 3 bases at V and 2 bases at J, with 21 bases in the middle. The receptor was derived from a man aged 35-49 years with acute or convalescent COVID-19. Sequencing was done on a sample of peripheral blood. This rearrangement joins TRBV3-1 (or the pseudogene TRBV3-2) to TRBJ2-3; D is possibly TRBD1 (5 bases). The CDR3 region has the DNA TGTGCCAGCAGCCATAGGGCTGGACACCCACGAACCACAGATACGCAGTATTTT. Its protein product is CASSHRAGHPRTTDTQYF.